The entry that follows covers one TCR beta chain sequence. The antigen is undetermined. This record belongs to a study of T cell responses to AZD1222 COVID-19 vaccine. As for the study in general: Researchers grouped second doses given at about 4 or about 12 weeks into one pool.

With V trimmed by 10 bases and J by 3 bases, 6 bases remained unmatched. The CDR3 runs to 13 residues. CDR1 and CDR2 (germline): MNHEY, SMNVEV (reference sequence). This table comes from immunoSEQ multiplex PCR, and its TCRdb copy is limited to in-frame clones, with some not included. Of under 120,000 clones in the sample, more than 85% were seen once. Study conclusions and caveats: Rises in breadth and depth of Spike-specific TCRs came after two AZD1222 doses. Donors were mostly white British, more females; clonal diversity possibly underestimated. At study baseline, merely a handful of AZD1222 recipients were seropositive.

The sequencing used peripheral blood, collected on day 0 of AZD1222 vaccination. The receptor comes from an adult in good health. The chain is built from TRBV27 and TRBJ2-7; TRBD2 matches at 10 bases. The CDR3, as DNA: TGTGCCACCCGGGGGACTAGCGACTACGAGCAGTACTTC. It translates to CATRGTSDYEQYF.